This T cell receptor (beta chain) was found in a study of blood T cell repertoires in COVID-19. On the study more broadly: Acute and convalescent COVID-19 samples came from the United States, Italy and Spain. The analysed material was cDNA or gDNA that came from T cells, B-cell-depleted T cells, or PBMCs.

Original processing methods: Estimated nucleated cell counts came from reference gene primer amplification. Data came from immunoSEQ multiplex PCR; TCRdb stores just in-frame clones and leaves some out. That table furnishes V, J and clone size, whereas the DNA furnished D and trimming. Among about 260,000 clones listed, roughly 86% were seen once. V was pared by 2 bases and J by 10 bases, with 17 bases between. The CDR3 consists of 14 residues. CDR1 is SGHTA and CDR2 is FQGNSA in the germline V gene. The sequenced sample was peripheral blood. This chain connects TRBV7-2 to TRBJ1-1; weak D call: TRBD1 (6 bases). This TCR derives from a man aged 40-49 years with active or convalescent COVID-19. The CDR3 here is CASSLSSRGGAAFF. CDR3 DNA: TGTGCCAGCAGCTTAAGCTCGAGAGGGGGAGCAGCTTTCTTT.